This record looks at one TCR beta chain sequence and its context. This entry belongs to a study of shared clonotypes between healthy human individuals. There were no recent acute infections or vaccinations among the donors, who were healthy HIV-negative adults. The assay used deep level. Sorted-subset replicate PCRs used 150 to 200 ng DNA, approximately 30,000 T cell genomes. The protocol was immunoSEQ multiplex PCR, while the TCRdb copy is restricted to in-frame clones and leaves out a portion. There are roughly 2,500,000 clones in the sample; approximately 93% occur only once, and 0.36% lies in the top ten. After removal of 4 bases from V and 4 bases from J, the junction contained 4 bases not matched to a gene. The CDR3 loop spans 14 amino acids. CDR1 is SGHRS, CDR2 YFSETQ, per germline.

This receptor was obtained from a man aged 18 to 30 in good health. Some clones in this sample may be carry-over from other donors' samples. V gene TRBV5-1 combines with J gene TRBJ2-7; 11 bases fit TRBD2. Sequenced input: naive CD4+ T cells from PBMCs. Indicated subset: CD45RA+ positively selected. In DNA form, the CDR3 reads TGCGCCAGCAGCGACACTAGCGGGAGATACGAGCAGTACTTC. This gives the protein CASSDTSGRYEQYF.